This T cell receptor beta chain was profiled in a study of T cell changes during pregnancy in multiple sclerosis. The CDR3 covers 16 residues. The V gene lost 0 bases and the J gene lost 4 bases, with 16 bases spanning the gap. The germline CDR1 and CDR2 sequences are SGHNT and YYREEE (reference sequence). The assay was immunoSEQ multiplex PCR, and TCRdb's table has in-frame clones only and misses some. The table includes approximately 92,000 clones, under 95% detected once. Sample: peripheral blood, taken in the first trimester of pregnancy. The source is a female donor with multiple sclerosis, enrolled in a pregnancy study. The chain has TRBV5-4 and TRBJ1-2, with D possibly TRBD1 on 5 matching bases. CDR3 nucleotides: TGTGCCAGCAGCTTGGGGCAGGGTGGGGGGATCTATGGCTACACCTTC. Its translation: CASSLGQGGGIYGYTF.